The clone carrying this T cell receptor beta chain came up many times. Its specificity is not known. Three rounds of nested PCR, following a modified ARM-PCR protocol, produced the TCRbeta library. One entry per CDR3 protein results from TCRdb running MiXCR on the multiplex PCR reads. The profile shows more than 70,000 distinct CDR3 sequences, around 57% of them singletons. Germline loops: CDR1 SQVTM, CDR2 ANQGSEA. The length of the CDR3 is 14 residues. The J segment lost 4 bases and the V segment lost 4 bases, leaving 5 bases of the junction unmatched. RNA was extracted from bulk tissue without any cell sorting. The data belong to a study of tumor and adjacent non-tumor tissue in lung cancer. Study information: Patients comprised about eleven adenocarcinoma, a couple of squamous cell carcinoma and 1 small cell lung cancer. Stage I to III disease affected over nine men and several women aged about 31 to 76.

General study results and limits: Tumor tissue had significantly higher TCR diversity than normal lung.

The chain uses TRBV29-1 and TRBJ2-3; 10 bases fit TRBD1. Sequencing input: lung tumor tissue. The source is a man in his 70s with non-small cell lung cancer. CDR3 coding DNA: TGCAGCGTTGGCGGGACAGGGGCCTCAGATACGCAGTATTTT. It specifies CSVGGTGASDTQYF.